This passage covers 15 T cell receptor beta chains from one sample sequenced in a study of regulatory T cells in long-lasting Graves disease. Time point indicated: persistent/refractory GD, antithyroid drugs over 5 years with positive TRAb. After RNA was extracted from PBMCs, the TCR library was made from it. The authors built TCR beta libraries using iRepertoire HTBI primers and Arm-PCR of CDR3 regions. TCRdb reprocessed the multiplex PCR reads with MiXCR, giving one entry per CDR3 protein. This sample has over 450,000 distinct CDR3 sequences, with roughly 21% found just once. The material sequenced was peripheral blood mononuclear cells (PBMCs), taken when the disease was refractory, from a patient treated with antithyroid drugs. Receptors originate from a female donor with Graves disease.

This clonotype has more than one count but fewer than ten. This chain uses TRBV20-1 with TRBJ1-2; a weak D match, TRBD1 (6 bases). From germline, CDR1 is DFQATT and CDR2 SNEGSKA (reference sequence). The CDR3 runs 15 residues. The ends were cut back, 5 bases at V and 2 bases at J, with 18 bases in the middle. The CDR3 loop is CSAGGAGTSNYGYTF. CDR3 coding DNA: TGCAGTGCTGGGGGGGCAGGAACCTCAAACTATGGCTACACCTTC.

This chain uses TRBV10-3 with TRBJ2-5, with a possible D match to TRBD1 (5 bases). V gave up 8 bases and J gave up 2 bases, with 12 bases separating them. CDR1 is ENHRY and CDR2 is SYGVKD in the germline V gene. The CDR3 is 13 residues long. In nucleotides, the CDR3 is TGTGCCATCCCAGGGTACCCTCAAGAGACCCAGTACTTC. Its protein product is CAIPGYPQETQYF.

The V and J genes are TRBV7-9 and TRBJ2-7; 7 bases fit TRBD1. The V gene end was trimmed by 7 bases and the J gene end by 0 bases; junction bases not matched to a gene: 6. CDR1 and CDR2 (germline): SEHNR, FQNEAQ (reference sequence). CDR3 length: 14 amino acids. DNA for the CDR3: TGTGCCAGCACCGGGGACAGTGTCTCCTACGAGCAGTACTTC. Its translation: CASTGDSVSYEQYF.

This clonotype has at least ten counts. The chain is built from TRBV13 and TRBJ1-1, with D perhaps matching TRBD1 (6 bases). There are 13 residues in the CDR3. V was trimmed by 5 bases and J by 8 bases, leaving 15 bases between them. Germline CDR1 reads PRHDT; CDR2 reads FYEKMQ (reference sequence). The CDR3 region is CASSPPDRTEAFF. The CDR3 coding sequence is TGTGCCAGCAGCCCGCCGGACAGAACCGAAGCTTTCTTT.

In nucleotides, the CDR3 is TGTGCCAGCAGTTTATTAGTAAAGGAGTGGAGTGAGCAGTTCTTC. Residues: CASSLLVKEWSEQFF. This chain connects TRBV28 to TRBJ2-1; D not certain. In germline, CDR1 is MDHEN, CDR2 SYDVKM. The ends were cut back, 1 base at V and 9 bases at J, with 16 bases in the middle. The CDR3 consists of 15 residues.

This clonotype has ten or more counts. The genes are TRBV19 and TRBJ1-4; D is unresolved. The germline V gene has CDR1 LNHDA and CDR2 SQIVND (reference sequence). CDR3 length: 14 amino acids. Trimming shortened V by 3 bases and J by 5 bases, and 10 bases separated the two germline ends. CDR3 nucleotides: TGTGCCAGTAGTATGAGAACGGACAATGAAAAACTGTTTTTT. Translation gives CASSMRTDNEKLFF.

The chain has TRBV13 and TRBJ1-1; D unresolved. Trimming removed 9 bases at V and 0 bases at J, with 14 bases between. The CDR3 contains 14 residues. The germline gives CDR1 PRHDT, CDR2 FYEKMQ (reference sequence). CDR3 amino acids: CASFPLSMNTEAFF. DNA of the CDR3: TGTGCCAGTTTTCCCCTCTCCATGAACACTGAAGCTTTCTTT.

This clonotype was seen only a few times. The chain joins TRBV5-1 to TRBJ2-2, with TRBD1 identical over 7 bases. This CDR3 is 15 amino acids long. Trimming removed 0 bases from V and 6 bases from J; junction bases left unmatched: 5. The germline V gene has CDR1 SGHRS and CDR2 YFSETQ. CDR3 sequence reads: CASSLERGLAGELFF. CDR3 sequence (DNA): TGCGCCAGCAGCTTGGAAAGGGGGCTGGCCGGGGAGCTGTTTTTT.

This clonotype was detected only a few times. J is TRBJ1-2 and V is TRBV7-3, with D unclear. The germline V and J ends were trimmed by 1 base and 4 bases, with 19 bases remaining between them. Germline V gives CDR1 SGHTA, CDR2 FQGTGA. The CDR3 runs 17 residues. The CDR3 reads CASSLNAIGGEGYGYTF. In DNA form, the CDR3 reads TGTGCCAGCAGCTTAAACGCGATTGGCGGCGAGGGCTATGGCTACACCTTC. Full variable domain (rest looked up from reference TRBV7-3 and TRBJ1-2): GAGVSQTPSNKVTEKGKYVELRCDPISGHTALYWYRQSLGQGPEFLIYFQGTGAADDSGLPNDRFFAVRPEGSVSTLKIQRTERGDSAVYLCASSLNAIGGEGYGYTFGSGTRLTVV.

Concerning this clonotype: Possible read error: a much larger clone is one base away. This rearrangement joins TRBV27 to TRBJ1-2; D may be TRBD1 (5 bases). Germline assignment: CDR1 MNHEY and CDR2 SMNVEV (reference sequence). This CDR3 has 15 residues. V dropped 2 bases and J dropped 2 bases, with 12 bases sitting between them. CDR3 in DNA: TGTGCCAGCAGTTTAGCGAAGGGACTGAACTATGGCTACACCTTC. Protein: CASSLAKGLNYGYTF.

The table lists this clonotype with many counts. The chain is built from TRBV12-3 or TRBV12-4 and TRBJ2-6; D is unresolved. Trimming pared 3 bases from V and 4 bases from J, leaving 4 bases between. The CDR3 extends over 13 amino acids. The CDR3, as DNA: TGTGCCAGCAGTTTTGCCGGGGCCAACGTCCTGACTTTC. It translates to CASSFAGANVLTF.

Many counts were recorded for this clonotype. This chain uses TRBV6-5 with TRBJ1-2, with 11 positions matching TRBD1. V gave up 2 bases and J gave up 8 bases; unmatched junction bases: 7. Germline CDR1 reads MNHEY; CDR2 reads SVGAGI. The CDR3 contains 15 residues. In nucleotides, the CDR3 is TGTGCCAGCAGTTACGGGGGACAGGGGGTTACAGGCTACACCTTC. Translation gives CASSYGGQGVTGYTF.

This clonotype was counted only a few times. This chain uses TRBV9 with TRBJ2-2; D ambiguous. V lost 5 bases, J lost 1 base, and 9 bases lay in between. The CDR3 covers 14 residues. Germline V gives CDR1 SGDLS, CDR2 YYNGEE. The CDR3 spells CASRAYKNTGELFF. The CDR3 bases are TGTGCCAGCAGGGCTTACAAGAACACCGGGGAGCTGTTTTTT.

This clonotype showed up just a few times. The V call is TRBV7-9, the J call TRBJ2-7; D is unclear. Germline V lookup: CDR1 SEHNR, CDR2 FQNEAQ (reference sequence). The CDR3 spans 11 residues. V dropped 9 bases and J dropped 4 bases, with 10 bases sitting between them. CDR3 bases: TGTGCCAGTCAGGAGATTTACGAGCAGTACTTC. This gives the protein CASQEIYEQYF.

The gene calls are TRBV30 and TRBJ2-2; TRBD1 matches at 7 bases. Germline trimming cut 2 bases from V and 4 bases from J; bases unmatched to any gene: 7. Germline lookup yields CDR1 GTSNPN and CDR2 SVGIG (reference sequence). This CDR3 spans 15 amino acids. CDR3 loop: CAWSSETGTTGELFF. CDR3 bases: TGTGCCTGGAGTTCGGAGACAGGGACCACCGGGGAGCTGTTTTTT.